One sample yielded the 31 T cell receptor beta chains listed below, sequenced in a study of blood T cell repertoires in COVID-19. The assay was immunoSEQ multiplex PCR, and TCRdb's table has in-frame clones only and misses some. The data contain approximately 230,000 clones, around nine tenths of them singletons. Sequencing input: PBMCs or T cells enriched from blood (not recorded which). These receptors were obtained from a woman in her forties or fifties with acute COVID-19.

V and J are TRBV19 and TRBJ1-1, with a weak D call TRBD1 (6 bases). This CDR3 has 17 amino acids. V gave up 7 bases and J gave up 5 bases, with 26 bases separating them. Germline lookup yields CDR1 LNHDA and CDR2 SQIVND (reference sequence). The CDR3 sequence is CASTENMVGTHGTEAFF. The CDR3 nucleotides read TGTGCCAGTACCGAAAATATGGTGGGGACACATGGAACTGAAGCTTTCTTT. The full variable domain, its missing parts supplied by reference TRBV19 and TRBJ1-1, is DGGITQSPKYLFRKEGQNVTLSCEQNLNHDAMYWYRQDPGQGLRLIYYSQIVNDFQKGDIAEGYSVSREKKESFPLTVTSAQKNPTAFYLCASTENMVGTHGTEAFFGQGTRLTVV.

This clone was seen more than once but under ten times. This rearrangement joins TRBV5-1 to TRBJ1-1; a weak D match, TRBD1 (6 bases). This CDR3 contains 14 residues. The germline V gene encodes CDR1 SGHRS and CDR2 YFSETQ. Trimming left V 4 bases short and J 1 base short, with 11 bases between. The CDR3 loop is CASSLGARNTEAFF. The CDR3 region has the DNA TGCGCCAGCAGCCTGGGGGCACGGAACACTGAAGCTTTCTTT.

The chain uses TRBV21-1 and TRBJ1-2; the table gives TRBD1 as D, unverified against the DNA. TRBV21-1 is a pseudogene locus. This CDR3 has 15 residues. The CDR3: CASRGEDSSNYGYTF. The CDR3 coding sequence is TGTGCCAGCAGGGGCGAGGACAGTTCTAACTATGGCTACACCTTC.

V and J are TRBV28 and TRBJ1-4; D is undetermined. The V and J ends lost 6 bases and 8 bases respectively, with 13 bases between them. Germline V gives CDR1 MDHEN, CDR2 SYDVKM. This CDR3 spans 13 amino acids. The CDR3 region has the DNA TGTGCCAGCAGCCCTCGGGGTCGGGAAAAACTGTTTTTT. It translates to CASSPRGREKLFF.

V is TRBV7-9 and J is TRBJ2-7; D is uncertain. The CDR3 is made up of 15 amino acids. The V end was cut by 2 bases, the J end by 0 bases, with 11 bases between. Per the germline V gene, CDR1 is SEHNR and CDR2 is FQNEAQ (reference sequence). CDR3 sequence reads: CASSLSVGASYEQYF. Written as DNA, the CDR3 is TGTGCCAGCAGCTTATCGGTTGGAGCCTCCTACGAGCAGTACTTC.

The chain combines TRBV5-1 with TRBJ1-1, with 9 nucleotides matching TRBD1. The CDR3 is made up of 15 amino acids. The V and J ends lost 5 bases and 5 bases, in that order; junction bases with no gene match: 10. CDR1 is SGHRS and CDR2 is YFSETQ in the germline V gene. The CDR3 DNA is TGCGCCAGCAGGCCTGTGGGGACAGGGCAAACTGAAGCTTTCTTT. It yields the protein CASRPVGTGQTEAFF.

V usage is TRBV5-4 and J usage is TRBJ2-2; TRBD2 aligns across 11 bases. This CDR3 has 17 amino acids. In germline, CDR1 is SGHNT, CDR2 YYREEE (reference sequence). Trimming took 4 bases from V and 5 from J; bases not matched to a gene: 10. The CDR3 DNA is TGTGCCAGCAGCCGGAGGCTAGCGGGAGGCGGAACCGGGGAGCTGTTTTTT. It translates to CASSRRLAGGGTGELFF.

CDR3 in DNA: TGCGCCAGCAGCTTGGCTCCTAGCGGTGGAATTCACCAAGAGACCCAGTACTTC. Translating it yields CASSLAPSGGIHQETQYF. The chain combines TRBV5-1 with TRBJ2-5; 7 bases are a match to TRBD2. V gave up 0 bases and J gave up 0 bases; unmatched junction bases: 11. Germline CDR1 and CDR2: SGHRS and YFSETQ. The CDR3 runs to 18 residues.

This clone was seen a single time. The V call is TRBV4-2, the J call TRBJ2-2; D is possibly TRBD2 (5 bases). V lost 1 base, J lost 6 bases, and 9 bases lay in between. The CDR3 loop spans 14 amino acids. CDR1 is LGHNA, CDR2 YNFKEQ, per germline. This CDR3 is CASSQGTLSGELFF. The CDR3 DNA follows: TGTGCCAGCAGCCAAGGGACTCTCTCCGGGGAGCTGTTTTTT.

This chain joins TRBV3-1 (or the pseudogene TRBV3-2) and TRBJ1-2, with 11 bases aligning to TRBD1. V lost 5 bases, J lost 6 bases, and 8 bases stayed unmatched. Per the germline V gene, CDR1 is LGHDT and CDR2 is YNNKEL (reference sequence). The CDR3 contains 15 residues. The CDR3 protein is CASSRGQGASHGYTF. CDR3 sequence (DNA): TGTGCCAGCAGCAGAGGACAGGGGGCTAGCCATGGCTACACCTTC.

This clone has just a few counts. The gene calls are TRBV29-1 and TRBJ2-7, with D possibly TRBD2 on 5 matching bases. Germline values: CDR1 SQVTM, CDR2 ANQGSEA. This CDR3 contains 16 residues. Trimming took 4 bases from V and 2 from J, leaving 21 bases between them. The chain's CDR3 is CSVGAETLPHPYEQYF. CDR3 nucleotide sequence: TGCAGCGTTGGAGCGGAAACACTACCCCACCCCTACGAGCAGTACTTC.

Here the CDR3 DNA reads TGTGCCAGCAGTTTAGGCGGGACTAGCATATCCTACGAGCAGTACTTC. As protein: CASSLGGTSISYEQYF. The chain combines TRBV28 with TRBJ2-7, with 9 positions matching TRBD2. The V gene end was trimmed by 2 bases and the J gene end by 1 base; junction bases not matched to a gene: 6. This CDR3 has 16 residues. Germline V gene sequence: CDR1 MDHEN, CDR2 SYDVKM.

The J gene is TRBJ1-2, the V gene TRBV28; 7 bases align to TRBD1. Germline assignment: CDR1 MDHEN and CDR2 SYDVKM. The CDR3 spans 14 residues. The junction had 10 bases not matched to a gene; V was cut back by 7 bases and J by 5 bases. CDR3 bases: TGTGCCAGCATAACCGGGACAGCCGTTTATGGCTACACCTTC. This gives the protein CASITGTAVYGYTF.

This clone was observed once. CDR3 protein: CASSLEAGWAGGYTF. CDR3 nucleotides: TGCGCCAGCAGCTTGGAGGCAGGCTGGGCTGGAGGCTACACCTTC. The chain recombines TRBV5-1 with TRBJ1-2; D remains unclear. Trimming cost V 0 bases and J 8 bases, with 17 bases left between them. Per the germline V gene, CDR1 is SGHRS and CDR2 is YFSETQ. CDR3 length: 15 residues.

This clone was seen once. V gene TRBV5-1 combines with J gene TRBJ2-3; the D gene is possibly TRBD1 (5 bases). The length of the CDR3 is 16 residues. Per the germline V gene, CDR1 is SGHRS and CDR2 is YFSETQ. V dropped 5 bases and J dropped 4 bases, with 20 bases sitting between them. The CDR3 DNA follows: TGCGCCAGCAGAGGGGTTGCCCAACCGCCGGCAGATACGCAGTATTTT. This codes for CASRGVAQPPADTQYF.

The chain combines TRBV7-3 with TRBJ2-7; TRBD2 might be the D (6 bases). Trimming removed 5 bases from V and 0 bases from J, with 11 bases in between. The CDR3 is 14 amino acids. Germline CDR1 and CDR2: SGHTA and FQGTGA. The chain's CDR3 is CASSRGDSSYEQYF. The CDR3 DNA is TGTGCCAGCAGCCGAGGGGACTCCTCCTACGAGCAGTACTTC.

The rearrangement joins TRBV28 to TRBJ2-3; 8 positions agree with TRBD2. The germline V gene has CDR1 MDHEN and CDR2 SYDVKM. The CDR3 covers 16 residues. J gave up 2 bases and V 3 bases, and 7 bases lay outside the gene matches. The CDR3 loop reads CASSLAGAGDTDTQYF. In DNA, the CDR3 is TGTGCCAGCAGTTTGGCGGGAGCGGGGGACACAGATACGCAGTATTTT.

The chain carries TRBV27 and TRBJ2-3; the D gene is possibly TRBD2 (6 bases). This CDR3 contains 14 residues. Germline V lookup: CDR1 MNHEY, CDR2 SMNVEV (reference sequence). The V end lost 6 bases, the J end lost 2 bases, and 12 bases lay between the germline ends. CDR3 protein: CASRGLLPTDTQYF. CDR3 sequence (DNA): TGTGCCAGCAGGGGACTTTTGCCCACAGATACGCAGTATTTT.

The rearrangement links TRBV6-2 or TRBV6-3 to TRBJ2-7; D might be TRBD2 (6 bases). The CDR3 has 14 amino acids. V was pared by 4 bases and J by 4 bases, with 14 bases between. Germline assignment: CDR1 MNHEY and CDR2 SVGEGT. The CDR3 reads CASSSTGDSYEQYF. Here the CDR3 DNA reads TGTGCCAGCAGTTCAACGGGAGACAGTTACGAGCAGTACTTC.

V and J are TRBV7-9 and TRBJ2-3; TRBD2 matches at 14 bases. Germline CDR1 reads SEHNR; CDR2 reads FQNEAQ (reference sequence). This CDR3 is 18 amino acids long. J was trimmed by 2 bases and V by 5 bases; bases with no gene match: 9. The CDR3 loop is CASSQGLAGVLVTDTQYF. In DNA, the CDR3 is TGTGCCAGCAGCCAGGGACTAGCGGGAGTACTCGTCACAGATACGCAGTATTTT. The full variable domain, with the rest looked up from reference TRBV7-9 and TRBJ2-3, is DTGVSQNPRHKITKRGQNVTFRCDPISEHNRLYWYRQTLGQGPEFLTYFQNEAQLEKSRLLSDRFSAERPKGSFSTLEIQRTEQGDSAMYLCASSQGLAGVLVTDTQYFGPGTRLTVL.

The chain employs TRBV12-3 or TRBV12-4 and TRBJ1-1, with 7 positions matching TRBD1. The CDR3 contains 13 residues. Losses at the gene ends were 6 bases for V and 3 bases for J; bases not matched to a gene: 4. CDR3 coding DNA: TGTGCCAGCAGCCGACAGGGCTACACTGAAGCTTTCTTT. Translating gives CASSRQGYTEAFF.

CDR3 sequence reads: CASTRAGEGAQYF. In DNA, the CDR3 is TGTGCCAGCACCCGAGCGGGAGAAGGGGCCCAGTACTTC. This rearrangement joins TRBV9 to TRBJ2-5; 8 bases align to TRBD2. The CDR3 spans 13 residues. With 6 bases clipped from V and 9 bases from J, the junction kept 10 bases outside the gene matches. Germline loops: CDR1 SGDLS, CDR2 YYNGEE. Full variable domain (outside the CDR3, taken from reference TRBV9 and TRBJ2-5): DSGVTQTPKHLITATGQRVTLRCSPRSGDLSVYWYQQSLDQGLQFLIQYYNGEERAKGNILERFSAQQFPDLHSELNLSSLELGDSALYFCASTRAGEGAQYFGPGTRLLVL.

The V and J genes are TRBV5-1 and TRBJ1-3; no definite D call. The ends were cut back, 7 bases at V and 0 bases at J, with 14 bases in the middle. This CDR3 has 15 amino acids. Germline V CDR1 and CDR2: SGHRS, YFSETQ. The CDR3 coding sequence is TGCGCCAGCTCCTCTTCTGGCCGCTCTGGAAACACCATATATTTT. Translation gives CASSSSGRSGNTIYF.

J is TRBJ2-1 and V is TRBV5-1, with D tentatively TRBD2 (6 bases). This CDR3 contains 17 residues. In germline, CDR1 is SGHRS, CDR2 YFSETQ. The V and J ends lost 4 bases and 4 bases respectively, with 21 bases between them. CDR3 bases: TGCGCCAGCAGCCCCGGAGGGCCGACTACGGGATACAATGAGCAGTTCTTC. This sequence encodes CASSPGGPTTGYNEQFF. Variable domain in full (rest from reference TRBV5-1 and TRBJ2-1): KAGVTQTPRYLIKTRGQQVTLSCSPISGHRSVSWYQQTPGQGLQFLFEYFSETQRNKGNFPGRFSGRQFSNSRSEMNVSTLELGDSALYLCASSPGGPTTGYNEQFFGPGTRLTVL.

The CDR3 loop reads CAISDGSGTSGRGQMYTQYF. The DNA of the CDR3 is TGTGCCATCAGTGATGGATCCGGGACTAGCGGGAGGGGCCAGATGTATACGCAGTATTTT. The chain is built from TRBV10-3 and TRBJ2-3, with TRBD2 matching over 16 bases. In germline, CDR1 is ENHRY, CDR2 SYGVKD. The V and J ends lost 3 bases and 7 bases, in that order; junction bases with no gene match: 16. The CDR3 covers 20 residues.

This clone was seen a handful of times. The rearrangement joins TRBV20-1 to TRBJ2-1; D gene uncertain. CDR1 and CDR2 (germline): DFQATT, SNEGSKA (reference sequence). Trimming left V 3 bases short and J 9 bases short, with 18 bases between. This CDR3 has 14 amino acids. The CDR3 spells CSASGPSRGTEQFF. The CDR3, as DNA: TGCAGTGCTAGTGGGCCCTCTCGTGGCACTGAGCAGTTCTTC.

This chain connects TRBV28 to TRBJ1-6; D is uncertain. V lost 4 bases to trimming and J lost 5 bases, with 6 bases between them. Germline V gene lookup returns CDR1 MDHEN and CDR2 SYDVKM. The CDR3 contains 13 residues. CDR3 sequence: CASSSPNNSPLHF. For the CDR3, the DNA is TGTGCCAGCAGTTCCCCAAATAATTCACCCCTCCACTTT.

The rearrangement links TRBV27 to TRBJ2-5, with D possibly matching TRBD1 (6 bases). The V end lost 5 bases, the J end lost 5 bases, and 12 bases lay between the germline ends. The V gene's germline CDR1 is MNHEY and CDR2 SMNVEV (reference sequence). This CDR3 is 13 amino acids long. Here the CDR3 reads CASSMRQVETQYF. The CDR3 region has the DNA TGTGCCAGCAGTATGCGACAGGTGGAGACCCAGTACTTC.

The CDR3 DNA sequence: TGTGCCAGCAGTTTGGCGGGGGGCGTTGGTGCGTACGAGCAGTACTTC. Its translation: CASSLAGGVGAYEQYF. This chain joins TRBV27 and TRBJ2-7, with TRBD2 identical over 8 bases. CDR1 is MNHEY and CDR2 is SMNVEV in the germline V gene (reference sequence). The CDR3 is 16 residues long. V lost 3 bases, J lost 4 bases, and 11 bases stayed unmatched.

The gene calls are TRBV19 and TRBJ2-3; 16 bases map to TRBD2. This CDR3 is built from 20 residues. CDR1 is LNHDA, CDR2 SQIVND, per germline (reference sequence). The J segment lost 0 bases and the V segment lost 1 base, leaving 7 bases of the junction unmatched. CDR3 sequence (DNA): TGTGCCAGTAGTATAGCGCCCGGGACTAGCGGGAGGGGGAGCACAGATACGCAGTATTTT. Protein product: CASSIAPGTSGRGSTDTQYF.

This rearrangement joins TRBV19 to TRBJ2-5; tentatively, D is TRBD1 (6 bases). Germline values: CDR1 LNHDA, CDR2 SQIVND (reference sequence). V lost 3 bases and J 1 base, leaving 15 bases between the germline ends. The CDR3 has 16 residues. The CDR3 sequence: CASSISYRASQETQYF. CDR3 in DNA: TGTGCCAGTAGTATTAGTTACAGGGCTTCCCAAGAGACCCAGTACTTC.